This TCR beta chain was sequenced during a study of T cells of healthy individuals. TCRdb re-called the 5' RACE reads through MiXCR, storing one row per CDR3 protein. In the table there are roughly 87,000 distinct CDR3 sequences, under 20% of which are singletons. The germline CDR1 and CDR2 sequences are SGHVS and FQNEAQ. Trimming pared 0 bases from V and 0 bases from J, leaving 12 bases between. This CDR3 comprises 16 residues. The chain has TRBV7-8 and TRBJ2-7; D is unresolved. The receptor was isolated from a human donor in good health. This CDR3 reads CASSLATIASSYEQYF. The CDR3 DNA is TGTGCCAGCAGCTTAGCTACTATTGCTAGCTCCTACGAGCAGTACTTC.